Listed below are T cell receptor beta chains from one sample, sequenced in a study of blood T cell repertoires in COVID-19. Generated by immunoSEQ multiplex PCR, the TCRdb table keeps only in-frame clones and is missing some. Of some 150,000 clones in the sample, roughly three quarters were seen once. Sequenced material: peripheral blood. Source of these receptors: a man in his fifties or sixties with active or convalescent COVID-19. CDR3s include the opening cysteine and the closing phenylalanine or tryptophan. Fields, in order: D gene, J gene, clone size, V gene, CDR3 DNA, CDR3 protein. A D gene is named only where the DNA matches it firmly. Clone size, where shown, is once, few, many, or a class for clones that have expanded.

NA TRBJ2-1 few TRBV3-1/TRBV3-2 TGTGCCAGCAGCCAAACCAGCGGTACCTACAATGAGCAGTTCTTC CASSQTSGTYNEQFF
TRBD1 TRBJ1-1 NA TRBV18 TGTGCCAGCTCACCGGGACAGGGGTCGGAAACTGAAGCTTTCTTT CASSPGQGSETEAFF
TRBD1 TRBJ1-2 NA TRBV2 TGTGCCAGCAGTATGGTGACAGGGGGCGGTTATGGCTACACCTTC CASSMVTGGGYGYTF
NA TRBJ1-2 NA TRBV6-6 TGTGCCAGCAGTTACGCTACTAACTATGGCTACACCTTC CASSYATNYGYTF
TRBD1 TRBJ1-6 NA TRBV28 TGTGCCAGCAGGGTAGACAGGGCTAATTCACCCCTCCACTTT CASRVDRANSPLHF
TRBD1 TRBJ1-3 NA TRBV3-1/TRBV3-2 TGTGCCAGCAGCCGTACAGGGGGCGCGGGCGGAAACACCATATATTTT CASSRTGGAGGNTIYF
NA TRBJ1-4 NA TRBV4-2 TGTGCCAGCAGGGGGTTGGCGGGTCAGTACGAAAAACTGTTTTTT CASRGLAGQYEKLFF
NA TRBJ1-6 NA TRBV2 TGTGCCAGCCGACAGACCGATAATTCACCCCTCCACTTT CASRQTDNSPLHF
TRBD1 TRBJ2-7 NA TRBV28 TGTGCCAGCATTTGTCCGGGACAGTACGAGCGCGAGCAGTACTTC CASICPGQYEREQYF
TRBD2 TRBJ2-5 NA TRBV15 TGTGCCACCAGCAGAGATAAGCGGGGACAAGAGACCCAGTACTTC CATSRDKRGQETQYF
NA TRBJ1-2 NA TRBV18 TGTGCCAGCTCACCACCCACAGGAGACTATGGCTACACCTTC CASSPPTGDYGYTF
TRBD2 TRBJ2-5 NA TRBV28 TGTGCCAGCAGTTTGGGGGGGAACCAAGAGACCCAGTACTTC CASSLGGNQETQYF
TRBD2 TRBJ2-1 NA TRBV3-1/TRBV3-2 TGTGCCAGCAGCCGAGAGGGGACTAGCGGGAGCTCCTACAATGAGCAGTTCTTC CASSREGTSGSSYNEQFF
TRBD1 TRBJ1-1 NA TRBV28 TGTGCCAGCGGAGCTCCAGGGGGTGAAGCTTTCTTT CASGAPGGEAFF
NA TRBJ1-4 once TRBV7-9 TGTGCCAGCAGCTTATCCGGCCAGGGGCCCGTCGGACTGTTTTTT CASSLSGQGPVGLFF
TRBD1 TRBJ1-2 NA TRBV6-6 TGTGCCAGCAGGGTGGACAGGGAGAATGGCTACACCTTC CASRVDRENGYTF
TRBD2 TRBJ2-1 few TRBV27 TGTGCCAGCAGTACCGTAGCGGGAGTATCCTACAATGAGCAGTTCTTC CASSTVAGVSYNEQFF